This T cell receptor (beta chain) came from a study of response to subunit inactivated influenza vaccine. TCRdb reanalysed the RT-PCR reads using MiXCR and keeps one entry per CDR3 protein. The profile shows about 540,000 distinct CDR3 sequences, 14% of them singletons. This clonotype was picked up many times. The V end was cut by 1 base, the J end by 7 bases, with 9 bases between. Germline values: CDR1 SGHRS, CDR2 YFSETQ. CDR3 length equals 12 residues. Source: PBMCs from blood, taken roughly 12 days after vaccination. This sequence originates from a man aged 45-65 years who received an inactivated influenza vaccine. The rearrangement joins TRBV5-1 to TRBJ2-7, with D perhaps matching TRBD2 (5 bases). The CDR3 nucleotides are TGCGCCAGCAGCTTGATTCGGGGAGAGCAGTACTTC. Its protein is CASSLIRGEQYF. Looking up the rest from reference TRBV5-1 and TRBJ2-7 gives the full variable domain: KAGVTQTPRYLIKTRGQQVTLSCSPISGHRSVSWYQQTPGQGLQFLFEYFSETQRNKGNFPGRFSGRQFSNSRSEMNVSTLELGDSALYLCASSLIRGEQYFGPGTRLTVT.